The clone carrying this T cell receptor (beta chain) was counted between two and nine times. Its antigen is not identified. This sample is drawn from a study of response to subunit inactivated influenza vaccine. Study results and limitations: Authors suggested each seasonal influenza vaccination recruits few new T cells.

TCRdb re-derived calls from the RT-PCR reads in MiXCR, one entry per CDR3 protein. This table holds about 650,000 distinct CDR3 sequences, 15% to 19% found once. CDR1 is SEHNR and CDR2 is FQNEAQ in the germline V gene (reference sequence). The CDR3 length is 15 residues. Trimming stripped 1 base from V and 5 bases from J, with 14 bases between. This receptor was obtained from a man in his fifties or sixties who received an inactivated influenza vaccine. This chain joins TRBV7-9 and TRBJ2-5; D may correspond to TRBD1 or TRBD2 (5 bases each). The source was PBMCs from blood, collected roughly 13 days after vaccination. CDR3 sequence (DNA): TGTGCCAGCAGCTTAGGGACAACCCAGCGGGAGACCCAGTACTTC. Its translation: CASSLGTTQRETQYF.